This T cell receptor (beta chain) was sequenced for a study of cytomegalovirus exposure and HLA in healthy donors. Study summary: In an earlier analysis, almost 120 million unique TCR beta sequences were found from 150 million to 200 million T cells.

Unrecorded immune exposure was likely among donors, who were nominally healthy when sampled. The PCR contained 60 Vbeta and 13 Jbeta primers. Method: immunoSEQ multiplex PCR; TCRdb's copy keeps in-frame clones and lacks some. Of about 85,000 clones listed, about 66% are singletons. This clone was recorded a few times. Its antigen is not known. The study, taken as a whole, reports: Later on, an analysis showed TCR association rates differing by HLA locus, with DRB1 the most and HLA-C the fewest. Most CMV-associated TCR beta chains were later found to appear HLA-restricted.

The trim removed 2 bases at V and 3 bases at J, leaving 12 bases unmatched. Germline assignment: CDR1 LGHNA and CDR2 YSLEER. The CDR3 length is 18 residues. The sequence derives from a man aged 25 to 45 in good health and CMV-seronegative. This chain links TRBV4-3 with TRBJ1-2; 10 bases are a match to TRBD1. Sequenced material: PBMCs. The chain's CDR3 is CASSQLLIRDRGHYGYTF. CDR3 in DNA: TGCGCCAGCAGCCAACTCCTTATCCGGGACAGGGGACACTATGGCTACACCTTC.